This section outlines one T cell receptor beta chain sequence together with its context. The trim removed 5 bases at V and 9 bases at J, leaving 9 bases unmatched. The CDR3 sequence is 14 residues long. From germline, CDR1 is SNHLY and CDR2 FYNNEI. These data originate in a study of T cell changes during pregnancy in multiple sclerosis. Clones were read by immunoSEQ multiplex PCR, and TCRdb kept only the in-frame ones, dropping some. Of 65,000 to 95,000 clones detected, 75% to 90% appear once; the ten largest clones hold 1.5% to 2%. V usage is TRBV2 and J usage is TRBJ1-5; 8 positions match TRBD1. The TCR originated in a female donor with multiple sclerosis, enrolled in a pregnancy study. This material consisted of peripheral blood, taken before pregnancy. As DNA, the CDR3 is TGTGCCAGCAGTCCCGGGACAGGTGTATCGCCCCAGCATTTT. Translated, it gives CASSPGTGVSPQHF.